Each of the 13 T cell receptor beta chains below was sequenced from the same sample in a study of technical replicates of blood from a handful of donors. Clones were sequenced by immunoSEQ multiplex PCR, and TCRdb holds only the in-frame ones, with some missing. The sample includes about 74,000 clones, about 89% seen only once; the top ten take roughly 0.41%. The sequenced sample was T cells isolated from PBMCs. The receptors shown here come from a human donor in good health.

V is TRBV18 and J is TRBJ2-7, with TRBD1 as a possible D gene (6 bases). The CDR3 sequence is 13 residues long. Trimming removed 2 bases from V and 3 bases from J, with 8 bases in between. The germline V gene has CDR1 KGHSH and CDR2 LQKENI. CDR3 in amino acids: CASSPNRDYEQYF. The CDR3 DNA follows: TGTGCCAGCTCACCAAACAGGGACTACGAGCAGTACTTC. The variable domain in full, with the rest retrieved from reference TRBV18 and TRBJ2-7, is NAGVMQNPRHLVRRRGQEARLRCSPMKGHSHVYWYRQLPEEGLKFMVYLQKENIIDESGMPKERFSAEFPKEGPSILRIQQVVRGDSAAYFCASSPNRDYEQYFGPGTRLTVT.

This rearrangement joins TRBV7-8 to TRBJ1-2; 8 bases fit TRBD1. The trim removed 5 bases at V and 8 bases at J, leaving 13 bases unmatched. This CDR3 has 15 amino acids. Per germline, CDR1 SGHVS and CDR2 FQNEAQ. CDR3 DNA sequence: TGTGCCAGCAGCCCCCGGACTATGGACAGGGAAGGCTACACCTTC. Its protein is CASSPRTMDREGYTF.

This sequence joins TRBV9 and TRBJ2-1; D remains ambiguous. Trimming took off 4 bases at V and 0 bases at J, with 11 bases between the two ends. CDR3 size: 15 residues. Germline V CDR1 and CDR2: SGDLS, YYNGEE. DNA of the CDR3: TGTGCCAGCAGCCCCCGCACAAGCTCCTACAATGAGCAGTTCTTC. Translated, it gives CASSPRTSSYNEQFF.

This clone was seen only a few times. The chain employs TRBV10-3 and TRBJ1-1; possible D gene TRBD1, 5 bases. Germline CDR1 is ENHRY and CDR2 is SYGVKD. This CDR3 has 15 amino acids. The germline V and J ends were trimmed by 0 bases and 6 bases, with 14 bases remaining between them. The CDR3 DNA reads TGTGCCATCAGTGAGTCGGAGGGGTTAACATCTGAAGCTTTCTTT. Protein sequence: CAISESEGLTSEAFF.

The chain joins TRBV30 to TRBJ1-1, with D possibly matching TRBD1 (6 bases). Trimming removed 4 bases at V and 5 bases at J, with 14 bases between. The CDR3 extends over 13 amino acids. Germline values: CDR1 GTSNPN, CDR2 SVGIG (reference sequence). This chain's CDR3 is CAWTPGEGTEAFF. CDR3 in DNA: TGTGCCTGGACCCCAGGGGAAGGAACTGAAGCTTTCTTT.

The CDR3 coding sequence is TGTGCCAGCAGCGTAGAAAGTATGAGGGAGCGAGATACGCAGTATTTT. Protein sequence: CASSVESMRERDTQYF. The chain recombines TRBV9 with TRBJ2-3; D perhaps matches TRBD2 (5 bases). The CDR3 sequence is 16 residues long. CDR1 is SGDLS, CDR2 YYNGEE, per germline. The V and J ends lost 0 bases and 5 bases respectively, with 16 bases between them.

The genes are TRBV29-1 and TRBJ2-5; 8 nucleotides line up with TRBD1. The CDR3 contains 13 residues. Germline V lookup: CDR1 SQVTM, CDR2 ANQGSEA. The J segment lost 1 base and the V segment lost 7 bases, leaving 5 bases of the junction unmatched. Here the CDR3 DNA reads TGCAGCGCCCTGACAGGGGCCCAAGAGACCCAGTACTTC. As protein: CSALTGAQETQYF.

The chain joins TRBV5-6 to TRBJ2-2; TRBD1 might be the D (6 bases). The V end lost 2 bases, the J end lost 2 bases, and 10 bases lay between the germline ends. The germline CDR1 and CDR2 sequences are SGHDT and YYEEEE. This CDR3 has 15 residues. CDR3 in amino acids: CASSFGGRNTGELFF. As DNA, the CDR3 is TGTGCCAGCAGCTTTGGGGGCAGAAACACCGGGGAGCTGTTTTTT.

This clone was seen a few times. This chain uses TRBV28 with TRBJ1-2; D may be TRBD1 (5 bases). This CDR3 spans 15 amino acids. Germline V CDR1 and CDR2: MDHEN, SYDVKM. V was trimmed by 6 bases and J by 7 bases, leaving 21 bases between them. In nucleotides, the CDR3 is TGTGCCAGCAGCGGCGGGGACGGGCCTTATAGTGGCTACACCTTC. It encodes CASSGGDGPYSGYTF.

The gene calls are TRBV7-9 and TRBJ1-1, with 9 bases fitting TRBD1. CDR1 and CDR2 from the germline V gene are SEHNR and FQNEAQ (reference sequence). The CDR3 covers 19 residues. V lost 5 bases, J lost 0 bases, and 16 bases stayed unmatched. CDR3 coding DNA: TGTGCCAGCAGCACGACCGGGACAGGGCCTCCTACGATGAACACTGAAGCTTTCTTT. Residues: CASSTTGTGPPTMNTEAFF.

The rearrangement uses TRBV5-1 and TRBJ2-1; 10 nucleotides agree with TRBD2. This CDR3 contains 14 residues. Unmatched junction bases numbered 6, after V lost 2 bases and J lost 10 bases. Germline V gene data show CDR1 as SGHRS and CDR2 as YFSETQ. The CDR3, as DNA: TGCGCCAGCAGCTTCACTAGCGGGAATCGGGAGCAGTTCTTC. Encoded protein: CASSFTSGNREQFF.

CDR3 sequence reads: CASSAGGSKYEQFF. CDR3 nucleotides: TGTGCCAGCAGCGCGGGGGGGTCTAAATATGAGCAGTTCTTC. J is TRBJ2-1 and V is TRBV9, with TRBD2 identical over 8 bases. From germline, CDR1 is SGDLS and CDR2 YYNGEE. The CDR3 is 14 amino acids. The trim removed 3 bases at V and 8 bases at J, leaving 7 bases unmatched.

J is TRBJ2-3 and V is TRBV11-2; no reliable D call. The germline V gene encodes CDR1 SGHAT and CDR2 FQNNGV. Trimming pared 5 bases from V and 5 bases from J, leaving 5 bases between. The CDR3 totals 11 residues. The DNA for the CDR3 is TGTGCCAGCAGCCCTCTAGATACGCAGTATTTT. As protein: CASSPLDTQYF.